These 5 T cell receptor beta chains were all obtained from the same sample, sequenced in a study of shared clonotypes between healthy human individuals. Clones were read by immunoSEQ multiplex PCR, and TCRdb kept only the in-frame ones, dropping some. The table has around 440,000 clones, roughly 80% seen once. Material for sequencing was PBMCs. The receptor source for this set is a woman between 40 and 55 years old in good health. Some clones in this sample may be carry-over from other donors' samples.

A remark on this clone: This likely came from a read error, as a far larger clone is one base away. The genes are TRBV4-1 and TRBJ1-1; 8 bases are a match to TRBD1. The CDR3 consists of 15 residues. J was trimmed by 3 bases and V by 1 base; bases with no gene match: 4. Germline V gene sequence: CDR1 MGHRA, CDR2 YSYEKL. For the CDR3, the DNA is TGCGCCAGCAGCCAAGGGGTGACAGGGGACACTGAAGCTTTCTTT. It encodes CASSQGVTGDTEAFF.

The genes are TRBV29-1 and TRBJ2-5; D might be TRBD2 (6 bases). The CDR3 has 14 residues. Germline V gene lookup returns CDR1 SQVTM and CDR2 ANQGSEA. The CDR3 sequence is CGVGGETGQETQYF. For the CDR3, the DNA is TGCGGAGTGGGGGGAGAAACGGGGCAAGAGACCCAGTACTTC.

This chain uses TRBV7-3 with TRBJ2-1; 8 bases are shared with TRBD2. The germline V gene encodes CDR1 SGHTA and CDR2 FQGTGA. The V segment lost 5 bases and the J segment 6 bases; nucleotides outside the gene matches: 9. The CDR3 is made up of 15 amino acids. CDR3 protein: CASSKLAGTLNEQFF. CDR3 DNA sequence: TGTGCCAGCAGCAAGTTAGCGGGGACCCTCAATGAGCAGTTCTTC.

The chain links TRBV27 to TRBJ2-2; no firm D call. V was clipped by 5 bases and J by 7 bases, with 14 bases between them. The CDR3 is 14 amino acids. CDR1 is MNHEY and CDR2 is SMNVEV in the germline V gene (reference sequence). The CDR3 protein is CASSQDWYVGELFF. Here the CDR3 DNA reads TGTGCCAGCAGTCAAGACTGGTACGTCGGGGAGCTGTTTTTT.

This chain links TRBV18 with TRBJ2-2; 13 nucleotides line up with TRBD2. The germline gives CDR1 KGHSH, CDR2 LQKENI. CDR3 length: 15 residues. V lost 6 bases to trimming and J lost 5 bases; unmatched junction nucleotides: 3. CDR3 residues: CASSTGLAGTGELFF. For the CDR3, the DNA is TGTGCCAGCTCGACGGGACTAGCGGGAACCGGGGAGCTGTTTTTT. The full variable domain, with the rest looked up from reference TRBV18 and TRBJ2-2, is NAGVMQNPRHLVRRRGQEARLRCSPMKGHSHVYWYRQLPEEGLKFMVYLQKENIIDESGMPKERFSAEFPKEGPSILRIQQVVRGDSAAYFCASSTGLAGTGELFFGEGSRLTVL.